The entry below gives a single T cell receptor beta chain sequence along with its context. This entry belongs to a study of blood T cell repertoires in COVID-19. The wider study: Sources were T cells, B-cell-depleted T cells, or PBMCs; the material itself was cDNA or gDNA.

The V and J ends lost 3 bases and 0 bases respectively, with 19 bases between them. CDR3 length: 18 residues. The germline V gene has CDR1 KGHSH and CDR2 LQKENI. Under the authors' procedure: By means of reference gene primer amplification, nucleated cell counts were estimated. Generated by immunoSEQ multiplex PCR, the TCRdb table keeps only in-frame clones and is missing some. Clone size and the V and J calls come from that table; the DNA yielded D and trimming. This sample carries 250,000 to 350,000 clones, around 88% of them seen once, and the ten largest clones take around 2.1%. The sample taken for sequencing was peripheral blood. The chain links TRBV18 to TRBJ2-3, with D possibly matching TRBD1 (5 bases). This receptor was taken from a woman in her 30s who had recovered from COVID-19. The CDR3 loop reads CASSPLSLDTSSTDTQYF. The CDR3 DNA is TGTGCCAGCTCACCTCTCTCTCTGGACACCTCAAGCACAGATACGCAGTATTTT.